These T cell receptor beta chains were read from a single sample in a study of cytomegalovirus exposure and HLA in healthy donors. Method: immunoSEQ multiplex PCR; TCRdb's copy keeps in-frame clones and lacks some. The data hold around 130,000 clones, with roughly 80% observed a single time. The sequenced material came from PBMCs. Source of these receptors: a woman aged 35 to 49 in good health and CMV-seropositive. Each CDR3 is given with its conserved first and last residue. A D gene is named only where the DNA matches it firmly. A clone size is listed for some rows: how often the clone was seen (once, few, many), or a class if it is expanded.

J gene,V gene,clone size,D gene,CDR3 protein,CDR3 DNA
TRBJ1-3,TRBV18,once,TRBD1,CASSPVTGVGNTIYF,TGTGCCAGCTCACCAGTGACAGGGGTCGGAAACACCATATATTTT
TRBJ1-6,TRBV6-7,.,TRBD1,CASMHRGNSPLHF,TGTGCCAGCATGCACAGGGGGAACTCACCCCTCCACTTT
TRBJ1-3,TRBV7-2,.,.,CASSLTRNSGNTIYF,TGTGCCAGCAGCTTAACGAGGAACTCTGGAAACACCATATATTTT
TRBJ1-1,TRBV7-2,.,TRBD1,CASSLKTGSWGAFF,TGTGCCAGCAGCTTAAAGACAGGGAGTTGGGGAGCTTTCTTT
TRBJ2-5,TRBV7-2,.,TRBD2,CASSAPPAGGRETQYF,TGTGCCAGCAGCGCCCCCCCGGCGGGGGGCCGAGAGACCCAGTACTTC
TRBJ1-1,TRBV7-3,.,.,CASSLTGPGTEAFF,TGTGCCAGCAGCTTAACAGGTCCGGGAACTGAAGCTTTCTTT
TRBJ1-1,TRBV7-2,.,TRBD1,CASSGRQGANTEAFF,TGTGCCAGCAGCGGCCGACAGGGCGCGAACACTGAAGCTTTCTTT
TRBJ2-2,TRBV6-1,.,TRBD1,CASRTTGVGELFF,TGTGCCAGCAGAACAACAGGGGTCGGGGAGCTGTTTTTT
TRBJ1-3,TRBV25-1,.,.,CASSEPTDSRNTIYF,TGTGCCAGCAGTGAACCCACGGACAGCCGAAACACCATATATTTT
TRBJ2-7,TRBV6-6,.,TRBD1,CASRTGTGAYVQYF,TGTGCCAGCAGGACTGGGACAGGCGCCTACGTGCAGTACTTC
TRBJ2-3,TRBV28,once,.,CASSLYSSLPPRTLTDTQYF,TGTGCCAGCAGTTTATATTCATCACTGCCTCCTAGGACTCTCACAGATACGCAGTATTTT
TRBJ2-5,TRBV19,.,.,CASSRQYQETQYF,TGTGCCAGTAGTCGACAGTACCAAGAGACCCAGTACTTC
TRBJ1-1,TRBV6-6,.,.,CATANPATEAFF,TGTGCCACCGCGAACCCCGCGACTGAAGCTTTCTTT
TRBJ2-7,TRBV30,.,.,CAWSEVGLAGISYEQYF,TGTGCCTGGAGTGAGGTCGGTTTGGCGGGGATATCCTACGAGCAGTACTTC
TRBJ1-1,TRBV19,.,TRBD1,CASSIGGTGGTEAFF,TGTGCCAGTAGTATAGGTGGGACAGGGGGAACTGAAGCTTTCTTT
TRBJ1-2,TRBV19,.,.,CASSETDVYGYTF,TGTGCCAGTAGTGAGACAGATGTCTATGGCTACACCTTC
TRBJ2-7,TRBV27,.,TRBD1,CATRRGQGPYEQYF,TGTGCCACCAGGAGGGGACAGGGCCCCTACGAGCAGTACTTC
TRBJ2-5,TRBV5-6,.,TRBD2,CASSLWIAGFQETQYF,TGTGCCAGCAGCTTGTGGATAGCGGGGTTCCAAGAGACCCAGTACTTC
TRBJ2-7,TRBV6-4,.,TRBD1,CASRTGSRYQYF,TGTGCCAGCCGGACAGGATCCAGATATCAGTACTTC
TRBJ2-7,TRBV28,once,.,CASSTGSFPYEQYF,TGTGCCAGCAGTACAGGATCCTTCCCCTACGAGCAGTACTTC
TRBJ1-2,TRBV7-9,.,.,CASSLPDRINYGYTF,TGTGCCAGCAGCTTACCGGACAGAATTAACTATGGCTACACCTTC
TRBJ2-5,TRBV4-1,once,TRBD1,CASSRSGQGSPKETQYF,TGCGCCAGCAGCCGGTCGGGACAGGGGTCCCCGAAAGAGACCCAGTACTTC
TRBJ2-7,TRBV6-5,.,.,CASSYVTTEQYF,TGTGCCAGCAGTTACGTCACTACCGAGCAGTACTTC
TRBJ1-3,TRBV29-1,.,.,CSVDSGSGNTIYF,TGCAGCGTTGACTCAGGGTCTGGAAACACCATATATTTT
TRBJ2-3,TRBV11-2,.,TRBD2,CASKPWASGGTDTQYF,TGTGCCAGCAAACCGTGGGCTAGCGGGGGAACAGATACGCAGTATTTT
TRBJ2-7,TRBV9,few,TRBD1,CASSPIGTGAREQYF,TGTGCCAGCAGCCCTATAGGGACAGGGGCGAGGGAGCAGTACTTC
TRBJ1-1,TRBV7-8,once,TRBD1,CASSKGQGITEAFF,TGTGCCAGCAGCAAAGGACAGGGGATCACTGAAGCTTTCTTT
TRBJ2-1,TRBV11-2,.,TRBD2,CASSLGASGTLNNEQFF,TGTGCCAGCAGCTTAGGCGCTAGCGGGACACTAAACAATGAGCAGTTCTTC
TRBJ1-2,TRBV7-9,.,TRBD1,CASSPTGGNYGYTF,TGTGCCAGCAGCCCGACAGGGGGGAACTATGGCTACACCTTC
TRBJ1-5,TRBV28,.,TRBD1,CASSYDSLGDRGGNQPQHF,TGTGCCAGCAGTTACGACTCACTTGGGGACAGGGGGGGAAATCAGCCCCAGCATTTT
TRBJ1-1,TRBV5-6,few,.,CASRRDTRNTEAFF,TGTGCCAGCAGACGGGACACCAGGAACACTGAAGCTTTCTTT
TRBJ2-7,TRBV7-2,few,.,CASSSEGVTYEQYF,TGTGCCAGCAGCTCCGAGGGGGTCACCTACGAGCAGTACTTC
TRBJ2-5,TRBV7-7,.,.,CASSPLRETQYF,TGTGCTAGCAGCCCCCTCAGGGAGACCCAGTACTTC
TRBJ2-2,TRBV6-6,.,.,CASRDNRGRETGELFF,TGTGCCAGCAGAGATAACAGGGGCCGGGAGACCGGGGAGCTGTTTTTT
TRBJ2-3,TRBV11-2,.,.,CASSSTGTPRYTQYF,TGTGCCAGCAGCTCCACCGGGACACCCCGGTATACGCAGTATTTT
TRBJ1-4,TRBV27,.,TRBD1,CASSRDSVDEKLFF,TGTGCCAGCAGCCGGGACAGCGTGGACGAAAAACTGTTTTTT
TRBJ1-3,TRBV4-3,.,.,CASSQDQGKPGNTIYF,TGCGCCAGCAGCCAAGATCAGGGCAAGCCTGGAAACACCATATATTTT
TRBJ1-5,TRBV6-6,few,TRBD1,CASSNGDRGPPGPQHF,TGTGCCAGCAGCAACGGGGACAGGGGGCCTCCTGGGCCCCAGCATTTT
TRBJ2-7,TRBV6-1,.,.,CASSPSGTGAYEQYF,TGTGCCAGCAGTCCCTCCGGGACGGGAGCCTACGAGCAGTACTTC
TRBJ2-5,TRBV11-2,.,.,CASSSQGETQYF,TGTGCCAGCAGCAGCCAGGGTGAGACCCAGTACTTC
TRBJ1-1,TRBV19,few,.,CASSIHRTQGRLTEAFF,TGTGCCAGTAGTATCCACCGTACACAGGGACGGTTAACTGAAGCTTTCTTT
TRBJ2-1,TRBV18,few,TRBD2,CASSASTSGHTNEQFF,TGTGCCAGCTCAGCGTCGACTAGCGGACATACAAATGAGCAGTTCTTC
TRBJ2-7,TRBV6-1,.,.,CASRGQYEQYF,TGTGCCAGCAGAGGACAGTACGAGCAGTACTTC
TRBJ1-5,TRBV6-5,.,TRBD1,CASSRTGGGNQPQHF,TGTGCCAGCAGCCGTACAGGGGGTGGCAATCAGCCCCAGCATTTT
TRBJ1-1,TRBV6-5,.,.,CASSYVDGAGTEAFF,TGTGCCAGCAGTTACGTGGATGGGGCAGGAACTGAAGCTTTCTTT
TRBJ1-1,TRBV30,.,.,CAWSVGRVTGTEAFF,TGTGCCTGGAGTGTAGGCCGGGTCACAGGGACTGAAGCTTTCTTT
TRBJ2-5,TRBV19,.,TRBD1,CASSRGDRDQETQYF,TGTGCCAGTAGCCGAGGGGACAGGGATCAAGAGACCCAGTACTTC
TRBJ2-2,TRBV7-2,.,TRBD2,CASIPSGGAGELFF,TGTGCCAGCATTCCTAGCGGGGGGGCCGGGGAGCTGTTTTTT
TRBJ2-1,TRBV4-1,.,TRBD1,CASSQIRGRNEQFF,TGCGCCAGCAGCCAAATCAGGGGGCGCAATGAGCAGTTCTTC
TRBJ1-1,TRBV5-6,.,.,CASSLVLVAGRTEAFF,TGTGCCAGCAGCTTGGTACTCGTTGCAGGTAGGACTGAAGCTTTCTTT
TRBJ2-7,TRBV5-1,few,TRBD2,CASSVASGRSEQYF,TGCGCCAGCAGCGTGGCTAGCGGGAGAAGCGAGCAGTACTTC
TRBJ2-7,TRBV6-1,.,TRBD2,CASSEIAGSPYEQYF,TGTGCCAGCAGTGAAATAGCGGGATCCCCCTACGAGCAGTACTTC